A single sample is the source of the 32 T cell receptor beta chains below, sequenced in a study of T cells in Graves' hyperthyroidism and ophthalmopathy. Amplified regions were TCR beta CDR3 sequences from RNA transcripts. HTBI primers drove first-round RT-PCR of the TCR CDR3. Using its own MiXCR run on the multiplex PCR reads, TCRdb lists one record per CDR3 protein. This table holds about 660,000 distinct CDR3 sequences, about 45% found once. Sequenced input: peripheral blood or thyroid tissue (not recorded which). Receptors were obtained from an adult man with Graves' disease, either hyperthyroidism or ophthalmopathy (not recorded which).

A few counts support this clonotype. The chain couples TRBV20-1 to TRBJ2-5; the D gene is possibly TRBD1 (6 bases). Germline-derived CDR1 and CDR2 are DFQATT and SNEGSKA (reference sequence). This CDR3 is 12 amino acids long. Between the trimmed V and J ends, which lost 3 bases and 4 bases, there was a span of 9 bases. CDR3 in amino acids: CSASGDTETQYF. Here the CDR3 DNA reads TGCAGTGCTAGCGGGGACACAGAGACCCAGTACTTC.

This clonotype was detected only a few times. The chain is built from TRBV7-9 and TRBJ1-6; D possibly corresponds to TRBD1 (5 bases). Trimming pared 5 bases from V and 4 bases from J, leaving 21 bases between. CDR3 size: 18 residues. CDR1 is SEHNR and CDR2 is FQNEAQ in the germline V gene (reference sequence). In nucleotides, the CDR3 is TGTGCCAGCAGCGGTAGCGGGTTTGAGGGGCCTTATAATTCACCCCTCCACTTT. Translated: CASSGSGFEGPYNSPLHF.

Ten or more counts support this clonotype. J is TRBJ1-6 and V is TRBV25-1; 7 bases are shared with TRBD1. The CDR3 runs 16 residues. J lost 6 bases, V lost 3 bases, and 8 bases had no gene match. Germline CDR1 and CDR2: MGHDK and SYGVNS. CDR3 residues: CASSDPTGVGNSPLHF. The CDR3 bases are TGTGCCAGCAGTGACCCCACAGGGGTTGGTAATTCACCCCTCCACTTT.

A few counts support this clonotype. The chain links TRBV7-8 to TRBJ2-7, with TRBD2 matching 10 bases. V lost 5 bases to trimming and J lost 6 bases; unmatched junction nucleotides: 4. The CDR3 has 13 residues. The germline gives CDR1 SGHVS, CDR2 FQNEAQ. The CDR3 DNA reads as TGTGCCAGCAGCCAAGGGACTAGCGTCGAGCAGTACTTC. It codes for CASSQGTSVEQYF.

The chain uses TRBV14 and TRBJ1-3, with D unresolved. Trimming took 0 bases from V and 4 from J, leaving 13 bases between them. The CDR3 runs to 16 residues. Germline CDR1 and CDR2: SGHDN and FVKESK. CDR3 DNA sequence: TGTGCCAGCAGCCAAGATACACGGGAAGGAGGAAACACCATATATTTT. Its protein product is CASSQDTREGGNTIYF.

This clonotype turned up a few times. In nucleotides, the CDR3 is TGCAGTGCTAGAGACAGCACTGAAGCTTTCTTT. This codes for CSARDSTEAFF. The V gene is TRBV20-1, the J gene TRBJ1-1, with D hard to call. The germline V and J ends were trimmed by 0 bases and 4 bases, with 3 bases remaining between them. Germline CDR1 reads DFQATT; CDR2 reads SNEGSKA (reference sequence). The CDR3 extends over 11 amino acids.

This clonotype appeared many times. The rearrangement links TRBV7-3 to TRBJ2-7; 9 bases are shared with TRBD1. V shed 5 bases and J 5 bases; nucleotides not matched to a gene: 4. The germline gives CDR1 SGHTA, CDR2 FQGTGA. The CDR3 has 13 amino acids. The CDR3 spells CASSPGQGNEQYF. CDR3 bases: TGTGCCAGCAGCCCGGGACAGGGAAACGAGCAGTACTTC.

The J gene is TRBJ1-2, the V gene TRBV20-1; D perhaps matches TRBD1 (5 bases). The CDR3 totals 15 residues. CDR1 and CDR2 (germline): DFQATT, SNEGSKA (reference sequence). V was pared by 4 bases and J by 5 bases, with 20 bases between. The CDR3 DNA is TGCAGTGCTACCCTTTCGACGGGGGGGTGGTATGGCTACACCTTC. It is translated as CSATLSTGGWYGYTF.

This clonotype was observed a few times. V and J are TRBV5-5 and TRBJ1-2; D is possibly TRBD1 (5 bases). Per germline, CDR1 SGHKS and CDR2 YYEKEE (reference sequence). The CDR3 loop spans 13 amino acids. Trimming shortened V by 2 bases and J by 3 bases, and 8 bases separated the two germline ends. As DNA, the CDR3 is TGTGCCAGCAGCTTCCCGGGGGACTATGGCTACACCTTC. Protein sequence: CASSFPGDYGYTF. The whole variable domain, remainder taken from reference TRBV5-5 and TRBJ1-2, is DAGVTQSPTHLIKTRGQQVTLRCSPISGHKSVSWYQQVLGQGPQFIFQYYEKEERGRGNFPDRFSARQFPNYSSELNVNALLLGDSALYLCASSFPGDYGYTFGSGTRLTVV.

The chain employs TRBV7-9 and TRBJ2-7; 8 bases are shared with TRBD2. The CDR3 contains 15 residues. Trimming at V came to 5 bases and at J to 3 bases, leaving 9 bases not matched to a gene. Germline V gene data show CDR1 as SEHNR and CDR2 as FQNEAQ (reference sequence). This CDR3 reads CASSRSGSLHYEQYF. The CDR3 DNA is TGTGCCAGCAGCCGAAGCGGGAGTCTTCACTACGAGCAGTACTTC.

The CDR3: CASSYGPYTEAFF. The CDR3 nucleotides read TGTGCCAGCAGTTACGGGCCCTATACTGAAGCTTTCTTT. This chain uses TRBV6-6 with TRBJ1-1; D gene unclear. V shed 2 bases and J shed 5 bases, with 9 bases lying between them. There are 13 residues in the CDR3. From germline, CDR1 is MNHNY and CDR2 SVGAGI (reference sequence).

The sample holds a few counts of this clonotype. The gene calls are TRBV28 and TRBJ2-5; either TRBD1 or TRBD2 may fit D (6 bases each). CDR1 and CDR2 (germline): MDHEN, SYDVKM. Trimming removed 5 bases at V and 5 bases at J, with 15 bases between. There are 14 residues in the CDR3. For the CDR3, the DNA is TGTGCCAGCAGTCGTTATGAGGGGGGTGAGACCCAGTACTTC. It specifies CASSRYEGGETQYF.

The table lists this clonotype with many counts. A junction end diverges from the germline sequence, so it may reflect a read error. The genes are TRBV7-6 and TRBJ2-7; the D is unclear. CDR3 length: 13 residues. CDR1 and CDR2 from the germline V gene are SGHVS and FNYEAQ. The CDR3 sequence is CASSLGSADEQYF. CDR3 nucleotide sequence: TGTGCTAGCAGCTTAGGTTCCGCTGACGAGCAGTACTTC. Based on the CDR3 plus reference TRBV7-6 and TRBJ2-7, the full variable domain is GAGVSQSPRYKVTKRGQDVALRCDPISGHVSLYWYRQALGQGPEFLTYFNYEAQQDKSGLPNDRFSAERPEGSISTLTIQRTEQRDSAMYRCASSLGSADEQYFGPGTRLTVT.

The chain has TRBV2 and TRBJ1-6, with TRBD1 as a possible D gene (6 bases). Germline V lookup: CDR1 SNHLY, CDR2 FYNNEI. V lost 8 bases and J lost 8, with 10 bases in between. This CDR3 has 12 residues. The CDR3 nucleotides read TGTGCCAGCCGGGACACCTATTCACCCCTCCACTTT. Its translation is CASRDTYSPLHF.

The V call is TRBV19, the J call TRBJ1-2; maybe TRBD1 (5 bases). Germline loops: CDR1 LNHDA, CDR2 SQIVND (reference sequence). CDR3 length: 12 amino acids. Deletions cut 6 bases from V and 2 bases from J, with 7 bases between. CDR3 amino acids: CASRRQNYGYTF. The CDR3 DNA is TGTGCCAGTAGAAGACAGAACTATGGCTACACCTTC.

V is TRBV7-8 and J is TRBJ1-6, with D perhaps matching TRBD1 (6 bases). Germline values: CDR1 SGHVS, CDR2 FQNEAQ. Between the trimmed V and J ends, which lost 1 base and 10 bases, there was a span of 17 bases. The CDR3 contains 16 residues. The CDR3 nucleotides read TGTGCCAGCAGCTTAGGCGGGGGCGATCTCGGCTCACCCCTCCACTTT. This codes for CASSLGGGDLGSPLHF. The complete variable domain, with remaining parts taken from reference TRBV7-8 and TRBJ1-6, reads GAGVSQSPRYKVAKRGQDVALRCDPISGHVSLFWYQQALGQGPEFLTYFQNEAQLDKSGLPSDRFFAERPEGSVSTLKIQRTQQEDSAVYLCASSLGGGDLGSPLHFGNGTRLTVT.

This clonotype was observed a few times. This rearrangement joins TRBV10-3 to TRBJ1-1; 9 nucleotides align to TRBD1. The junction had 6 bases not matched to a gene; V was cut back by 6 bases and J by 4 bases. Germline V CDR1 and CDR2: ENHRY, SYGVKD. The CDR3 consists of 14 residues. CDR3 coding DNA: TGTGCCATCAGGGGTGACAGGGGGGGCACTGAAGCTTTCTTT. Translated, it gives CAIRGDRGGTEAFF.

The V call is TRBV2, the J call TRBJ2-2; TRBD1 matches at 7 bases. J gave up 0 bases and V 4 bases, and 5 bases lay outside the gene matches. The germline V gene has CDR1 SNHLY and CDR2 FYNNEI. This CDR3 has 16 residues. The CDR3 DNA reads TGTGCCAGCAGTGGGCAGACAGGGTCGAACACCGGGGAGCTGTTTTTT. This sequence encodes CASSGQTGSNTGELFF.

The chain carries TRBV7-2 and TRBJ1-6; possible D gene TRBD1, 6 bases. The ends were cut back, 3 bases at V and 3 bases at J, with 12 bases in the middle. The CDR3 consists of 16 residues. CDR1 SGHTA and CDR2 FQGNSA come from the germline V gene. CDR3 amino acids: CASSLGEGGYNSPLHF. In DNA, the CDR3 is TGTGCCAGCAGCTTGGGGGAAGGGGGCTATAATTCACCCCTCCACTTT.

This chain joins TRBV9 and TRBJ2-7; D might be TRBD2 (6 bases). CDR1 is SGDLS, CDR2 YYNGEE, per germline. The V end lost 4 bases, the J end lost 3 bases, and 14 bases lay between the germline ends. CDR3 length: 14 residues. CDR3 amino acids: CASSPKPGVYEQYF. CDR3 sequence (DNA): TGTGCCAGCAGCCCCAAACCGGGGGTCTACGAGCAGTACTTC.

This clonotype was counted only a few times. The genes are TRBV20-1 and TRBJ2-5, with 10 bases that match TRBD2. The CDR3 length is 13 residues. Germline CDR1 and CDR2: DFQATT and SNEGSKA (reference sequence). Germline trimming cut 3 bases from V and 5 bases from J; bases unmatched to any gene: 3. This CDR3 reads CSASSGGSETQYF. CDR3 nucleotides: TGCAGTGCTAGTAGCGGGGGGTCGGAGACCCAGTACTTC.

The chain recombines TRBV29-1 with TRBJ2-7, with unresolved D. Germline values: CDR1 SQVTM, CDR2 ANQGSEA. Trimming cost V 7 bases and J 4 bases, with 8 bases left between them. This CDR3 comprises 10 residues. For the CDR3, the DNA is TGCAGCGCCCAAGAGTACGAGCAGTACTTC. This codes for CSAQEYEQYF.

The rearrangement joins TRBV12-3 or TRBV12-4 to TRBJ1-5; TRBD1 matches 7 bases. The CDR3 is made up of 15 amino acids. V lost 6 bases, J lost 7 bases, and 12 bases stayed unmatched. The DNA for the CDR3 is TGTGCCAGCAGCCCCGAGAGGGGGCAGGGGCAGCCCCAGCATTTT. Protein sequence: CASSPERGQGQPQHF.

The V and J genes are TRBV7-9 and TRBJ2-7; no clear D gene. The length of the CDR3 is 11 residues. Germline assignment: CDR1 SEHNR and CDR2 FQNEAQ (reference sequence). Trimming pared 3 bases from V and 5 bases from J, leaving 5 bases between. The chain's CDR3 is CASSLNNEQYF. The CDR3 nucleotides are TGTGCCAGCAGCTTGAACAACGAGCAGTACTTC.

The chain employs TRBV7-2 and TRBJ1-1; the D gene is possibly TRBD1 (5 bases). Germline-derived CDR1 and CDR2 are SGHTA and FQGNSA. Trimming removed 3 bases from V and 10 bases from J, with 15 bases in between. The CDR3 covers 13 residues. DNA of the CDR3: TGTGCCAGCAGCTTGGAGTGGGACTTTTCAGCTTTCTTT. This gives the protein CASSLEWDFSAFF.

The V gene is TRBV5-1, the J gene TRBJ1-4; 8 bases are a match to TRBD1. Germline-derived CDR1 and CDR2 are SGHRS and YFSETQ. The CDR3 has 11 residues. V gave up 0 bases and J gave up 14 bases; unmatched junction bases: 0. The CDR3 DNA reads TGCGCCAGCAGCTTGGGACAGGGGCTGTTTTTT. Translation: CASSLGQGLFF.

In regard to this clonotype: A read error may account for a junction end that differs from germline. The V gene is TRBV7-3, the J gene TRBJ1-2; D call uncertain. This CDR3 spans 14 amino acids. Germline loops: CDR1 SGHTA, CDR2 FQGTGA. The CDR3: CALGLGGRNCGYTF. CDR3 DNA sequence: TGCGCCCTCGGATTGGGCGGGAGAAACTGTGGCTACACCTTC.

This chain uses TRBV29-1 with TRBJ2-5; TRBD1 agrees at 8 bases. Trimming at V came to 6 bases and at J to 4 bases, leaving 7 bases not matched to a gene. The CDR3 consists of 13 residues. From germline, CDR1 is SQVTM and CDR2 ANQGSEA. Here the CDR3 reads CSVRRQGPETQYF. In DNA, the CDR3 is TGCAGCGTGAGGCGACAGGGGCCAGAGACCCAGTACTTC.

The chain employs TRBV20-1 and TRBJ2-5; TRBD2 agrees at 7 bases. Germline-derived CDR1 and CDR2 are DFQATT and SNEGSKA (reference sequence). The V and J ends lost 6 bases and 1 base, in that order; junction bases with no gene match: 8. This CDR3 is 14 amino acids long. This CDR3 is CSAGTGGSQETQYF. Here the CDR3 DNA reads TGCAGTGCCGGGACTGGCGGGAGCCAAGAGACCCAGTACTTC.

Points on this clonotype: It may be a read error: a sequence one base away is much more abundant. CDR3 DNA sequence: TGTGCCAGCAGCAGCAGACAGGGGGTTAGCAATCAGCCCCAGCATTTT. Translating gives CASSSRQGVSNQPQHF. V gene TRBV7-9 combines with J gene TRBJ1-5, with 9 bases identical to TRBD1. Germline loops: CDR1 SEHNR, CDR2 FQNEAQ (reference sequence). This CDR3 is built from 16 residues. J lost 0 bases, V lost 5 bases, and 5 bases had no gene match.

The V call is TRBV24-1, the J call TRBJ2-2, with TRBD1 matching over 7 bases. The germline V gene encodes CDR1 KGHDR and CDR2 SFDVKD. The CDR3 length is 16 residues. J gave up 2 bases and V 4 bases, and 6 bases lay outside the gene matches. DNA for the CDR3: TGTGCCACCAGTGAGTCCCGGGACAGCAACACCGGGGAGCTGTTTTTT. Translation gives CATSESRDSNTGELFF.

This clonotype was counted many times. The chain has TRBV29-1 and TRBJ1-1, with unresolved D. There are 14 residues in the CDR3. Germline-derived CDR1 and CDR2 are SQVTM and ANQGSEA. V dropped 2 bases and J dropped 0 bases, with 10 bases sitting between them. The CDR3 DNA reads as TGCAGCGTTGAACCCCCTCGGGTGAACACTGAAGCTTTCTTT. Translated: CSVEPPRVNTEAFF.